This paragraph covers one T cell receptor (beta chain) sequence. Its specificity is unknown. These data are taken from a study of cytomegalovirus exposure and HLA in healthy donors. General study results and limits: Later findings reportedly placed an Asian-associated ancestry cluster below the approximately 630-donor mean for N-insertions.

PCR employed 60 Vbeta and 13 Jbeta primers. Generated by immunoSEQ multiplex PCR, the TCRdb table keeps only in-frame clones and is missing some. The data show about 140,000 clones, around 79% seen once. This CDR3 region has 12 residues. CDR1 SNHLY and CDR2 FYNNEI come from the germline V gene. Trimming at V came to 11 bases and at J to 4 bases, leaving 6 bases not matched to a gene. The V gene is TRBV2, the J gene TRBJ1-1, with 8 bases lining up with TRBD1. The clonotype originates from a female donor in good health and CMV-seronegative. Sequencing was carried out using PBMCs. CDR3 bases: TGTGCCGGCGACAGGGGTAGCACTGAAGCTTTCTTT. Translating gives CAGDRGSTEAFF.